This TCR beta chain was identified during a study of cytotoxic CD8 clonotypes in ibrutinib-treated CLL. This clone was seen only a few times. The table came from immunoSEQ multiplex PCR; TCRdb's copy has only in-frame clones and leaves some out. The sample shows approximately 25,000 clones, approximately 70% of them seen only once. The CDR3 contains 15 residues. Trimming took off 3 bases at V and 0 bases at J, with 12 bases between the two ends. The V gene's germline CDR1 is SGDLS and CDR2 YYNGEE. Cryopreserved PBMCs were the source of about 2.2 micrograms of genomic DNA, which went to TCR beta libraries.

Sequencing was performed on PBMCs, taken at disease progression, from a patient treated with ibrutinib. This TCR was sampled from a human donor with chronic lymphocytic leukemia. The chain recombines TRBV9 with TRBJ1-1, with D possibly being TRBD1 (5 bases). CDR3 in DNA: TGTGCCAGCAGCGCTGCAGGGCCCATGAACACTGAAGCTTTCTTT. Its translation: CASSAAGPMNTEAFF.